This TCR beta chain was captured by sequencing in a study of T cell responses to AZD1222 COVID-19 vaccine. The study, taken as a whole, reports: There were vaccine-associated CD4 TCRs across spike, dominant at 160-218 and 743-854. Repertoires were sampled only after the peak T cell response.

This clone was counted only a few times. Its antigen is currently unknown. Analyses pooled second doses at about 4 or about 12 weeks. Trimming cost V 0 bases and J 6 bases, with 8 bases left between them. Germline CDR1 and CDR2: LNHNV and YYDKDF (reference sequence). The CDR3 runs to 13 residues. The protocol was immunoSEQ multiplex PCR, while the TCRdb copy is restricted to in-frame clones and leaves out a portion. The sample includes tens of thousands of clones, 80% to 95% of them seen just once. The sample was peripheral blood, taken 28 days after the second AZD1222 dose. The chain joins TRBV15 to TRBJ1-1, with unresolved D. The TCR comes from an adult who received the AZD1222 COVID-19 vaccine. The chain's CDR3 is CATSRDKGAEAFF. In nucleotides, the CDR3 is TGTGCCACCAGCAGAGATAAGGGAGCTGAAGCTTTCTTT.